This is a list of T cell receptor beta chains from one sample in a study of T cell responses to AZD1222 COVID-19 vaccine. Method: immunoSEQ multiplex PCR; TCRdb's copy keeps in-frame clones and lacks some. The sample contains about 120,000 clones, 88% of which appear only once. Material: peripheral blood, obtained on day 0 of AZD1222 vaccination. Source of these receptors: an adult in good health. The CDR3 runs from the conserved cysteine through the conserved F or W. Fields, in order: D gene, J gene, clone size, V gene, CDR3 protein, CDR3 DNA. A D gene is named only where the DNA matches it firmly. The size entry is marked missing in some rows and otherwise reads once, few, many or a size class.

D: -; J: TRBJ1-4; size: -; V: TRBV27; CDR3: CASSKGEMNEKLFF; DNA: TGTGCCAGCAGTAAAGGCGAGATGAATGAAAAACTGTTTTTT
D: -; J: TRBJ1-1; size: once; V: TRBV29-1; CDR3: CSAHSGDAEAFF; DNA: TGCAGCGCTCACTCCGGGGATGCCGAAGCTTTCTTT
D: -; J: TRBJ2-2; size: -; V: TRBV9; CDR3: CASSVDGANTGELFF; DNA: TGTGCCAGCAGCGTAGATGGTGCGAACACCGGGGAGCTGTTTTTT
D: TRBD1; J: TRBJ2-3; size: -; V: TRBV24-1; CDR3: CATSRTGGTDTQYF; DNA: TGTGCCACCAGTCGGACAGGGGGGACAGATACGCAGTATTTT
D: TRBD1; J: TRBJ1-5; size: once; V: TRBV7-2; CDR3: CASSPGQSQPQHF; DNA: TGTGCCAGCAGCCCGGGACAGTCCCAGCCCCAGCATTTT
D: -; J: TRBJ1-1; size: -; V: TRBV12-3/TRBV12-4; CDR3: CASTLWGLEAFF; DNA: TGTGCCAGCACCCTTTGGGGCCTCGAAGCTTTCTTT
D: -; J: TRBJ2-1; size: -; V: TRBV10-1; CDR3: CASSEQGGEGNEQFF; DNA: TGCGCCAGCAGTGAACAGGGAGGTGAGGGCAATGAGCAGTTCTTC
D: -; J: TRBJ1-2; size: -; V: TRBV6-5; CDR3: CASSYAGTRGYTF; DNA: TGTGCCAGCAGTTACGCCGGGACACGGGGCTACACCTTC
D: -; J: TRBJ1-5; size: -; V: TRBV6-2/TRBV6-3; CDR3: CASSYSQLNQPQHF; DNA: TGTGCCAGCAGTTACAGTCAGCTCAATCAGCCCCAGCATTTT
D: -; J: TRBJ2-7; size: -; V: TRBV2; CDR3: CASRIQRAAEQYF; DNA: TGTGCCAGCCGAATCCAAAGGGCTGCCGAGCAGTACTTC
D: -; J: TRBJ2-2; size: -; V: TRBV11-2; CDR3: CASSLVVGFLTGELFF; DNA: TGTGCCAGCAGCTTAGTTGTGGGGTTTCTCACCGGGGAGCTGTTTTTT
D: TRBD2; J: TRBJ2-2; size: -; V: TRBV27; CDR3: CASSSPGLAGLVGELFF; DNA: TGTGCCAGCAGTTCCCCGGGACTAGCGGGGCTGGTCGGGGAGCTGTTTTTT
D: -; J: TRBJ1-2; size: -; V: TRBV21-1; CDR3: CASSKAGGSGYTF; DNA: TGTGCCAGCAGCAAAGCGGGGGGATCTGGCTACACCTTC
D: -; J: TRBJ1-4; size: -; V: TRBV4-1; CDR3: CASSLGGGGFEKLFF; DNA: TGCGCCAGCAGCCTAGGAGGGGGGGGGTTTGAAAAACTGTTTTTT
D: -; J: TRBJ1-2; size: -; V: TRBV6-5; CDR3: CASNGREGYGYTF; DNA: TGTGCCAGCAATGGACGGGAGGGCTATGGCTACACCTTC
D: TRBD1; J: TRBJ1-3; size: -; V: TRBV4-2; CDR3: CASSQVARGPGNTIYF; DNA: TGTGCCAGCAGCCAAGTGGCCAGGGGGCCTGGAAACACCATATATTTT
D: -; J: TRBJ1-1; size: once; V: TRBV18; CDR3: CASSLSPVGEAFF; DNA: TGTGCCAGCTCCCTCAGCCCTGTGGGTGAAGCTTTCTTT
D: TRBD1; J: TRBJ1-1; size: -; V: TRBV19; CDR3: CASSGTGSIMNTEAFF; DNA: TGTGCCAGTAGTGGGACAGGGTCTATCATGAACACTGAAGCTTTCTTT
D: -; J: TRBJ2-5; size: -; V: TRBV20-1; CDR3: CSASKVETQYF; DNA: TGCAGTGCTAGTAAGGTAGAGACCCAGTACTTC
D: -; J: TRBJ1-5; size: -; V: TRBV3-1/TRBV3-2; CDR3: CASSQKSNQPQHF; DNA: TGTGCCAGCAGCCAAAAGAGCAATCAGCCCCAGCATTTT
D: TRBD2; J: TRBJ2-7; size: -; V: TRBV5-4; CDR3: CASSPGLAGGSRDEQYF; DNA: TGTGCCAGCAGCCCAGGACTAGCGGGGGGATCAAGGGACGAGCAGTACTTC
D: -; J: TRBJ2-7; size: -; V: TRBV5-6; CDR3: CASSLSGAGEQYF; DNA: TGTGCCAGCAGCTTGTCCGGGGCGGGCGAGCAGTACTTC
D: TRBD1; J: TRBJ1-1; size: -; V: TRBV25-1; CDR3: CASSEDRGRNTEAFF; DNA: TGTGCCAGCAGTGAAGACAGGGGGCGGAACACTGAAGCTTTCTTT
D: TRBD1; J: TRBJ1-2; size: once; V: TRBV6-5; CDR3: CASHPGDRPYGYTF; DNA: TGTGCCAGCCACCCGGGGGACAGACCCTATGGCTACACCTTC